This paragraph covers one T cell receptor beta chain sequence. Its binding antigen is unknown. One base away there is no much larger clone; base qualities are not given. The V end gives up 6 bases and the J end 7 bases, leaving 4 bases in the junction not matched to a gene. CDR1 SNHLY and CDR2 FYNNEI are derived from the germline V gene. Including the terminal cysteine and phenylalanine, the CDR3 comprises 13 residues. Just the 39-base CDR3 DNA is kept, in frame starting at base 1. This sample is part of a study of cytomegalovirus exposure and HLA in healthy donors listed by TCRdb under 2017. Background on the whole study: According to a later analysis, one platform produced both the 100 to 150 validation repertoires and the 700 or so repertoires of the first cohort. The study aimed to test whether cataloging public T cell receptors could reveal signatures of past pathogen exposure. Along with the 666-subject first cohort, a separate validation cohort of around 120 different subjects was used. The study combined high-throughput TCR immunosequencing, statistical association of individual TCRs with disease status, and machine learning to predict cytomegalovirus infection status.

The donors belonged to the validation cohort of over a hundred subjects, which was separate from the roughly 670-subject first cohort. Libraries were prepared through the immunoSEQ multiplex PCR assay. Per the authors' processing: To diagnose cytomegalovirus status from the catalog of TCR beta chain sequences, a statistical classification framework was built. The table was pulled from immuneACCESS by TCRdb, which kept in-frame rearrangements only. Such tables lose some clones; where checked, under half of the loss comes from unresolved V genes, and the rest has no known cause. V, J and clone size are taken as reported in that table, and D and trimming were inferred from the DNA itself. The sample table lists tens of thousands of clones, around 94% of them with a count of one. The ten largest clonotypes hold about 2.1% of the sample. Here is what the overall study found, with its caveats: The validation cohort had no HLA typing available for a later analysis, so co-occurrence within that cohort was assessed over all 130 or so repertoires. In vitro tests confirmed that a few of the cytomegalovirus-associated TCR beta chains recognize cytomegalovirus antigens. Most TCR sequences were seen in very few donors, while some public TCRs were found in many individuals. The authors suggested that the approach could potentially be extended to other disease states and immunological phenotypes. The study gave a list of under 200 TCR beta chains associated with cytomegalovirus. A later analysis found that TCRs clustered in the first cohort also tended to co-occur in the roughly 120 validation repertoires, with 90% to 95% of cluster scores above 0. Cytomegalovirus status was reported to be diagnosed by the classifier with high specificity and sensitivity in both the original and validation cohorts.

The source of this sequence is a woman younger than 30 in good health and CMV-seropositive. The V and J segments used are TRBV2 and TRBJ1-5, and TRBD1 matches 9 of the central bases. Sequenced material: PBMCs. The DNA sequence is as follows: TGTGCCAGCAGCCGGACAGGGGAACAGCCCCAGCATTTT. This is translated as CASSRTGEQPQHF.